The 2 T cell receptor beta chains below all came from one sample that was sequenced in a study of vaccination effects on CD4 cells after COVID-19. Expansion of antigen-specific CD4+ T cells with viral peptide pools was carried out by the ViraFEST assay before sequencing. Cells that had been cultured for less than eleven days were the source of isolated CD4+ T cells. Each participant was administered two doses of either the BNT162b2 or the mRNA-1273 vaccine. Their specific antigens are unknown. Assay used: immunoSEQ multiplex PCR; TCRdb lists only in-frame clones, some missing. The repertoire holds tens of thousands of clones, with roughly four fifths as singletons. This specimen was CD4+ T cells from PBMCs cultured with HCoV-229E spike peptides, taken after COVID-19 vaccination. Receptors originate from a human donor who received a COVID-19 vaccine.

This clone was counted a few times. The V call is TRBV4-1, the J call TRBJ2-2; TRBD1 matches 8 bases. Trimming removed 5 bases from V and 2 bases from J; junction bases left unmatched: 1. CDR3 length equals 14 residues. Germline-derived CDR1 and CDR2 are MGHRA and YSYEKL. CDR3 amino acids: CASSDRGNTGELFF. The CDR3 coding sequence is TGCGCCAGCAGCGACAGGGGTAACACCGGGGAGCTGTTTTTT.

V is TRBV6-4 and J is TRBJ2-2; D perhaps matches TRBD1 (6 bases). Germline loops: CDR1 MRHNA, CDR2 SNTAGT. The CDR3 spans 16 residues. V was pared by 1 base and J by 4 bases, with 13 bases between. CDR3 loop: CASSDFPQGGTGELFF. Here the CDR3 DNA reads TGTGCCAGCAGTGACTTCCCACAGGGTGGCACCGGGGAGCTGTTTTTT.